This T cell receptor beta chain was captured in a study of shared clonotypes between healthy human individuals. TCRdb keeps only in-frame clones here, not all; method: immunoSEQ multiplex PCR. The data contain about 820,000 clones, 85% to 95% of them singletons. It was CD45RO-negative cells, positively selected for CCR7, that made up naive CD8 cells, with terminally differentiated effector memory CD45RA+ cells excluded. The receptor was isolated from a man in his thirties or forties in good health. The specimen was naive CD8+ T cells sorted from blood.

The CDR3 nucleotides are TGCGCCAGCAGTGACCAGGGGCAGACAGATACGCAGTATTTT. Protein sequence: CASSDQGQTDTQYF. This chain connects TRBV10-1 to TRBJ2-3; D may be TRBD1 (6 bases). CDR1 is WNHNN and CDR2 is SYGVQD in the germline V gene (reference sequence). The CDR3 spans 14 residues. Trimming pared 3 bases from V and 3 bases from J, leaving 10 bases between.